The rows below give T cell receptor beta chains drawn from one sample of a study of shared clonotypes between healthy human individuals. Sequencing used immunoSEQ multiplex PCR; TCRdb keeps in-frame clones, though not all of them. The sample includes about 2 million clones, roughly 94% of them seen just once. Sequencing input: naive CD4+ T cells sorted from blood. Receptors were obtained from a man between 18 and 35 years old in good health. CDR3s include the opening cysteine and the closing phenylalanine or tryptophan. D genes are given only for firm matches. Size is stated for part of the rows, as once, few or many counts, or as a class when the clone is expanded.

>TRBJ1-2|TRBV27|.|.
CASSTRQDRPYGYTF
TGTGCCAGCAGTACCAGACAGGACCGGCCCTATGGCTACACCTTC
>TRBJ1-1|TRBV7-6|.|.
CASSLARWGERTEAFF
TGTGCCAGCAGCTTAGCGCGTTGGGGGGAGAGGACTGAAGCTTTCTTT
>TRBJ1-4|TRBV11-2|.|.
CASRDLINEKLFF
TGTGCCAGCAGGGACTTAATTAATGAAAAACTGTTTTTT
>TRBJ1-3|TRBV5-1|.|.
CASSLTPLGNTIYF
TGCGCCAGCAGCTTGACGCCGCTCGGAAACACCATATATTTT
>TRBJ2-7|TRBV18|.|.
CASSRNRDSQYF
TGTGCCAGCTCACGAAACCGGGATTCTCAGTACTTC
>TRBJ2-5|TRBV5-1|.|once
CASNKGRNQETQYF
TGCGCCAGCAACAAGGGACGGAACCAAGAGACCCAGTACTTC
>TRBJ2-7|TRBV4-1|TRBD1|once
CASSHPGQGAYEQYF
TGCGCCAGCAGCCACCCGGGACAGGGTGCATACGAGCAGTACTTC
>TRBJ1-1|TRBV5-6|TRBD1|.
CASSWGQLNTEAFF
TGTGCCAGCAGCTGGGGACAGTTGAACACTGAAGCTTTCTTT
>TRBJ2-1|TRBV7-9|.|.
CASSLALGMAQFF
TGTGCCAGCAGCTTAGCATTGGGGATGGCGCAGTTCTTC
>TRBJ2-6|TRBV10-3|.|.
CAISESNYGAGANVLTF
TGTGCCATCAGTGAGTCGAATTATGGGGCTGGGGCCAACGTCCTGACTTTC
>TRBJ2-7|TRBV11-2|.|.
CASSLTATYEQYF
TGTGCCAGCAGCTTGACCGCTACCTACGAGCAGTACTTC
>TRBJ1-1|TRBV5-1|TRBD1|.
CAGRGDNTEAFF
TGCGCCGGCAGGGGGGACAACACTGAAGCTTTCTTT
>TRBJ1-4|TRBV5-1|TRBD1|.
CASSRGQGVEKLFF
TGCGCCAGCAGCCGGGGACAGGGTGTTGAAAAACTGTTTTTT
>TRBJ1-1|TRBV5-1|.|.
CASSQDSSKNTEAFF
TGCGCCAGCAGCCAGGACAGCTCGAAGAACACTGAAGCTTTCTTT
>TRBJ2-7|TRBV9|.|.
CASSGGQSASYEQYF
TGTGCCAGCAGCGGAGGACAGAGCGCATCCTACGAGCAGTACTTC
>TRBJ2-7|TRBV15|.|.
CATSRVPPGQAYEQYF
TGTGCCACCAGCAGAGTGCCACCGGGACAAGCCTACGAGCAGTACTTC
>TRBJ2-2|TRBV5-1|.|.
CASSLADRVRSGTGELFF
TGCGCCAGCAGCTTGGCCGATCGGGTCAGGAGTGGGACCGGGGAGCTGTTTTTT
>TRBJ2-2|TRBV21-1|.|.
CASSADRVPAGELFF
TGTGCCAGCAGCGCCGACAGGGTGCCTGCCGGGGAGCTGTTTTTT
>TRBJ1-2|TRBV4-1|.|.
CASSQDSDGLSYGYTF
TGCGCCAGCAGCCAAGATTCTGACGGTCTATCTTATGGCTACACCTTC
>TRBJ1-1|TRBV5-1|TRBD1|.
CASSWGQAGNTEAFF
TGCGCCAGCAGCTGGGGACAGGCGGGGAACACTGAAGCTTTCTTT
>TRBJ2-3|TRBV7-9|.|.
CASSFLLNGRTDTQYF
TGTGCCAGCAGCTTTTTGCTAAACGGCCGGACAGATACGCAGTATTTT
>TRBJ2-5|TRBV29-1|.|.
CSADRVQETQYF
TGCAGCGCTGACCGGGTCCAAGAGACCCAGTACTTC
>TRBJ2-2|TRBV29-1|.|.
CSVDGQGGTGELFF
TGCAGCGTTGATGGGCAGGGAGGCACCGGGGAGCTGTTTTTT
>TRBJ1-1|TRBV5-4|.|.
CASSFGWDDGGTEAFF
TGTGCCAGCAGCTTTGGTTGGGACGATGGTGGGACTGAAGCTTTCTTT
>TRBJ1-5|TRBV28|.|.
CASHHRNNQPQHF
TGTGCCAGCCACCACAGAAATAATCAGCCCCAGCATTTT
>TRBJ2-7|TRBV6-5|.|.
CASSPGGTRDEQYF
TGTGCCAGCAGCCCAGGCGGGACGCGGGACGAGCAGTACTTC
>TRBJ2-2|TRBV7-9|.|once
CASIPTRVGSVGELFF
TGTGCCAGCATCCCTACAAGGGTTGGTTCGGTCGGGGAGCTGTTTTTT
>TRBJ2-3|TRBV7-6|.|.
CASSLAADGGTDTQYF
TGTGCCAGCAGCTTAGCGGCGGACGGTGGCACAGATACGCAGTATTTT
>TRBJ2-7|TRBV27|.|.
CASRTFSGSYEQYF
TGTGCCAGCAGAACCTTCTCCGGCTCCTACGAGCAGTACTTC
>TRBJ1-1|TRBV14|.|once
CASSKRADTEAFF
TGTGCCAGCAGCAAGAGGGCCGACACTGAAGCTTTCTTT
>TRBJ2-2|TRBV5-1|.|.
CASSLDSTGGELFF
TGCGCCAGCAGTCTTGACTCAACGGGAGGGGAGCTGTTTTTT
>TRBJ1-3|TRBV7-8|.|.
CASSPLGSPGNTIYF
TGTGCCAGCAGCCCTCTCGGTAGTCCGGGAAACACCATATATTTT
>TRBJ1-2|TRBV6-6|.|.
CASSYSGGIGYTF
TGTGCCAGCAGTTACTCCGGGGGCATTGGCTACACCTTC
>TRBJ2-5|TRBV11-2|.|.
CASSPQRTAQETQYF
TGTGCCAGCAGCCCGCAACGGACGGCCCAAGAGACCCAGTACTTC
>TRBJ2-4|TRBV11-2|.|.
CASSSSAKSGAKNIQYF
TGTGCCAGCAGCTCGTCCGCTAAAAGCGGGGCCAAAAACATTCAGTACTTC
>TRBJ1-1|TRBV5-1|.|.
CASSSRLNTEAFF
TGCGCCAGCAGCTCCCGATTGAACACTGAAGCTTTCTTT
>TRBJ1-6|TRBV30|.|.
CAWSVSGSGPLHF
TGTGCCTGGAGTGTAAGTGGCTCCGGCCCCCTCCACTTT
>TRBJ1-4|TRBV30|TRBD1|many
CAWSSRGTDNNEKLFF
TGTGCCTGGAGTTCCAGGGGGACGGATAATAATGAAAAACTGTTTTTT
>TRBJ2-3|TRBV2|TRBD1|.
CASRGQGSSDTQYF
TGTGCCAGCAGAGGACAGGGGTCATCAGATACGCAGTATTTT
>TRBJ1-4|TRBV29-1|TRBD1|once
CSVEGDRAGEKLFF
TGCAGCGTTGAGGGGGACAGGGCAGGTGAAAAACTGTTTTTT
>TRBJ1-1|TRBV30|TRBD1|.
CAWSAGTGNTEAFF
TGTGCCTGGAGTGCCGGGACAGGGAACACTGAAGCTTTCTTT
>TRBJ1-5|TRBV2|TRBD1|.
CASSLNRGDQPQHF
TGTGCCAGCAGTCTAAACAGGGGGGATCAGCCCCAGCATTTT
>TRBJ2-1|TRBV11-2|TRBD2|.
CASSLAGTIYNEQFF
TGTGCCAGCAGCCTAGCGGGGACAATTTACAATGAGCAGTTCTTC
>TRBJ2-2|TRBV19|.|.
CASSWRENTGELFF
TGTGCCAGTAGTTGGCGAGAGAACACCGGGGAGCTGTTTTTT
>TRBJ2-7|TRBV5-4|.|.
CASSLMEQASYEQYF
TGTGCCAGCAGCTTGATGGAGCAGGCTTCCTACGAGCAGTACTTC
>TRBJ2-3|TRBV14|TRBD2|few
CASSLPGSSGSDTQYF
TGTGCCAGCAGCCTACCCGGATCTAGCGGTTCAGATACGCAGTATTTT
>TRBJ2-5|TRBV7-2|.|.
CASSLNGGETQYF
TGTGCCAGCAGCTTAAATGGAGGAGAGACCCAGTACTTC